The rows below give T cell receptor beta chains drawn from one sample of a study of identical twins. TCRdb re-derived calls from the 5' RACE reads in MiXCR, one entry per CDR3 protein. This sample has roughly 1.6 million distinct CDR3 sequences, with about 32% found just once. The sequencing input was cord blood. The receptors were sampled from a newborn girl in good health. Both conserved end residues are part of each CDR3. D genes are given only for firm matches. A clone size is listed for some rows: how often the clone was seen (once, few, many), or a class if it is expanded.

V	D	size	J	DNA	CDR3
TRBV28	NA	many	TRBJ2-5	TGTGCCAGCAGTATCTCGGGGGAGACCCAGTACTTC	CASSISGETQYF
TRBV2	NA	few	TRBJ1-2	TGTGCCAGCAGTGAATACAGCCTCTGTGGCTACACCTTC	CASSEYSLCGYTF
TRBV7-2	NA	NA	TRBJ2-3	TGTGCCAGCAGGCAAAGCGGTTCTAGCACAGATACGCAGTATTTT	CASRQSGSSTDTQYF
TRBV20-1	NA	NA	TRBJ2-1	TGCAGTGCTAGAGGGCCTCTCTTAGCTACCTACAATGAGCAGTTCTTC	CSARGPLLATYNEQFF
TRBV7-9	NA	NA	TRBJ2-7	TGTGCCAGCAGCTTAAGACCTACAGTTCTCTCCTACGAGCAGTACTTC	CASSLRPTVLSYEQYF
TRBV20-1	NA	few	TRBJ1-6	TGCAGTGCCTATCGCGAGTGGCCCTATAATTCACCCCTCCACTTT	CSAYREWPYNSPLHF
TRBV27	NA	NA	TRBJ1-6	TGTGCCAGCAGTTTAGTTAGGGGTGGTAATTCACCCCTCCACTTT	CASSLVRGGNSPLHF
TRBV28	TRBD1	few	TRBJ2-1	TGTGCCAGCAGTTCCCCCACAGGGGGATACAATGAGCAGTTCTTC	CASSSPTGGYNEQFF
TRBV6-2/TRBV6-3	NA	NA	TRBJ2-7	TGTGCCAGCTGGACCAGGGATTTCTACAATGAGCAGTACTTC	CASWTRDFYNEQYF
TRBV20-1	NA	few	TRBJ1-2	TGCAGTGCTAGAGTTACCCGGGACCTAGGGGGCTACACCTTC	CSARVTRDLGGYTF
TRBV18	NA	NA	TRBJ2-5	TGTGCCAGCTCACCCCTGGTCGGGAACCAAGAGACCCAGTACTTC	CASSPLVGNQETQYF
TRBV7-2	NA	NA	TRBJ2-1	TGTGCCAGCAGCATAGACAGAGGAAGCTACAATGAGCAGTTCTTC	CASSIDRGSYNEQFF
TRBV6-1	TRBD1	NA	TRBJ1-1	TGTGCAGGGGGCGTGAATATGAACACTGAAGCTTTCTTT	CAGGVNMNTEAFF
TRBV2	NA	NA	TRBJ2-1	TGTGCCAGCAGCGCCTCTAGCGGTGGGGGGCTCAATGAGCAGTTCTTC	CASSASSGGGLNEQFF
TRBV7-2	NA	many	TRBJ2-1	TGTGCCAGCAGCTTAGTTACCGGTCCCTCCTACAATGAGCAGTTCTTC	CASSLVTGPSYNEQFF
TRBV5-1	NA	few	TRBJ1-2	TGCGCCAGCAGCTTACCGGGCAGGGACTATGGCTACACCTTC	CASSLPGRDYGYTF
TRBV14	NA	NA	TRBJ1-1	TGTGCCAGCAGCCAAGCACGGGAGGAGAGCACTGAAGCTTTCTTT	CASSQAREESTEAFF
TRBV3-1	NA	few	TRBJ1-2	TGTGCCAGCAGCCAACCACTGGCAGGTTCCTATGGCTACACCTTC	CASSQPLAGSYGYTF
TRBV19	NA	once	TRBJ1-4	TGTGCCAGTAGAGGGGGGACCCTTGAAAAACTGTTTTTT	CASRGGTLEKLFF
TRBV7-2	NA	NA	TRBJ2-7	TGTGCCAGCAGCTTAATGGTTGGCGCCTCCTACGTGCAGTACTTC	CASSLMVGASYVQYF
TRBV7-8	TRBD1	few	TRBJ2-7	TGTGCCAGCAGCCCCCGGACAGGGGGCAGCCACGAGCAGTACTTC	CASSPRTGGSHEQYF
TRBV28	NA	NA	TRBJ2-3	TGTGCCAGCAGTTCCACAGGGATCCAAGATACGCAGTATTTT	CASSSTGIQDTQYF
TRBV28	NA	NA	TRBJ2-5	TGTGCCAGCAGTATACGTGGGCCTTCGGATGAGCAGTACTTC	CASSIRGPSDEQYF
TRBV12-3/TRBV12-4	NA	NA	TRBJ2-3	TGTGCCAGCAGTTTGTCACAAATAGCAGATACGCAGTATTTT	CASSLSQIADTQYF
TRBV5-1	NA	NA	TRBJ1-2	TGCGCCAGCAGCTTGGCCTGGGCGCCTCTCTATGGCTACACCTTC	CASSLAWAPLYGYTF
TRBV14	NA	few	TRBJ2-3	TGTGCCAGCAGCCCGATCGGACGGACGGCCTTCACAGATACGCAGTATTTT	CASSPIGRTAFTDTQYF
TRBV18	TRBD1	NA	TRBJ1-2	TGTGCCAGCTCGTTAAATAAGGGGGCCTCAGGCTACACCTTC	CASSLNKGASGYTF
TRBV18	NA	few	TRBJ2-5	TGTGCCAGCTCACCACTCCTAGCGAAGTGGCAAGAGACCCAGTACTTC	CASSPLLAKWQETQYF
TRBV12-3/TRBV12-4	TRBD2	NA	TRBJ2-3	TGTGCCAGCAGTAGGACTAGCGGATCCACAGGTACGCAGTATTTT	CASSRTSGSTGTQYF
TRBV28	TRBD2	NA	TRBJ2-7	TGTGCCAGCATCTACGGGAGGGGTTACGAGCAGTACTTC	CASIYGRGYEQYF
TRBV9	NA	NA	TRBJ2-7	TGTGCCAGCAGCGTAGCCGGGGGCTGGGGTCACGAGCAGTACTTC	CASSVAGGWGHEQYF
TRBV5-6	TRBD2	NA	TRBJ2-5	TGTGCCAGCAGCTTGTTTCTAGCGGGAGTCAAAGAGACCCAGTACTTC	CASSLFLAGVKETQYF
TRBV15	NA	few	TRBJ1-1	TGTGCCACCAGCAGAGATACAGGCTACGGAACTGAAGCTTTCTTT	CATSRDTGYGTEAFF
TRBV5-1	NA	NA	TRBJ1-1	TGCGCCAGCAGCTTGGCCGGACCCCTCCGGACTGAAGCTTTCTTT	CASSLAGPLRTEAFF
TRBV5-1	NA	NA	TRBJ2-3	TGCGCCAGCAGCATCTCCGGGACCCGCAACACAGGTACGCAGTATTTT	CASSISGTRNTGTQYF
TRBV5-1	TRBD2	NA	TRBJ2-3	TGCGCCAGCAGCCCAGGACTAGCGGGGGGGCCTTTTCTAGTAGATACGCAGTATTTT	CASSPGLAGGPFLVDTQYF
TRBV25-1	NA	NA	TRBJ2-3	TGTGCCAGCAGTGAACCCCCCTGGACAGTTAGGAAGGCCACAGATACGCAGTATTTT	CASSEPPWTVRKATDTQYF
TRBV29-1	NA	NA	TRBJ2-7	TGCAGCGGCCGGACGGACCCCTACGAGCAGTACTTC	CSGRTDPYEQYF
TRBV3-1	NA	many	TRBJ2-7	TGCGCCAGCAGCCAAGGACAGCCCTACGAGCAGTACTTC	CASSQGQPYEQYF